This T cell receptor beta chain was recorded in a study of early T cells in non-severe SARS-CoV-2 infection. TCRdb re-analysed the 5' RACE reads in MiXCR, keeping a single row per CDR3 protein. The data show about 83,000 distinct CDR3 sequences, with roughly 12% seen just once and about 6% held by the top ten. The CDR3 sequence is 15 residues long. Germline assignment: CDR1 MNHNY and CDR2 SVGAGI (reference sequence). Trimming left V 6 bases short and J 6 bases short, with 15 bases between. The sequence derives from an adult who was a healthcare worker with PCR-confirmed SARS-CoV-2 infection or an uninfected control (not recorded which). Sequencing was carried out using whole blood. J is TRBJ1-6 and V is TRBV6-6, with a possible D match to TRBD1 (5 bases). In DNA, the CDR3 is TGTGCCAGCAGCTCCCCCGGGGGAGGTAATTCACCCCTCCACTTT. It is translated as CASSSPGGGNSPLHF.